This T cell receptor beta chain was sequenced for a study of blood T cells in healthy people across ages. The study's findings and limits: CMV status of donors was not determined, possibly confounding expanded clonotype changes.

The CDR3 has 14 residues. Looked up from germline, CDR1 is DFQATT and CDR2 is SNEGSKA (reference sequence). The ends were cut back, 2 bases at V and 3 bases at J, with 14 bases in the middle. As regards this clonotype: Its specificity is not known.

For the second PCR, which ran for roughly 6 to 12 cycles, a sample-barcoded 5' primer and a J-beta primer mix were used. In TCRdb, the 5' RACE reads were re-called with MiXCR into one record per CDR3 protein. Among about 1.4 million distinct CDR3 sequences listed, 45% to 70% were seen once. This sequence originates from a man younger than 35 in good health. This chain links TRBV20-1 with TRBJ2-7; no clear D gene. The sample comprised blood. CDR3 sequence (DNA): TGCAGTGCTAGAAGCCATGAGAGTTACTACGAGCAGTACTTC. Residues: CSARSHESYYEQYF.